This T cell receptor beta chain was observed in a study of blood T cell repertoires in COVID-19. The CDR3 has 19 residues. Germline V gene sequence: CDR1 SGHTA, CDR2 FQGTGA. The V gene end was trimmed by 5 bases and the J gene end by 1 base; junction bases not matched to a gene: 12. Per the original methods: Reference gene primer amplification gave nucleated cell count estimates. Assay used: immunoSEQ multiplex PCR; TCRdb lists only in-frame clones, some missing. D and trimming were read from the DNA, whereas the V and J calls and clone size are those reported in that table. Among fewer than 200,000 clones, 88% were seen once, and the ten largest hold roughly 9%. Adults between about 18 and 95 years of age took part from 24 US areas. Assignment of participants to cohorts was predicated upon participant-reported clinical history. Two consecutive negative NP/OP PCR tests, clearance, or resolved symptoms defined Cohort 3 recovery.

The sequenced sample was PBMCs or T cells enriched from blood (not recorded which). This receptor was taken from a woman aged 18-29 years who had recovered from COVID-19. V and J are TRBV7-3 and TRBJ1-6, with 9 positions matching TRBD1. CDR3 DNA sequence: TGTGCCAGCAGCGTAGGGGGACAGGGAGATATTTCCTATAATTCACCCCTCCACTTT. Residues: CASSVGGQGDISYNSPLHF.